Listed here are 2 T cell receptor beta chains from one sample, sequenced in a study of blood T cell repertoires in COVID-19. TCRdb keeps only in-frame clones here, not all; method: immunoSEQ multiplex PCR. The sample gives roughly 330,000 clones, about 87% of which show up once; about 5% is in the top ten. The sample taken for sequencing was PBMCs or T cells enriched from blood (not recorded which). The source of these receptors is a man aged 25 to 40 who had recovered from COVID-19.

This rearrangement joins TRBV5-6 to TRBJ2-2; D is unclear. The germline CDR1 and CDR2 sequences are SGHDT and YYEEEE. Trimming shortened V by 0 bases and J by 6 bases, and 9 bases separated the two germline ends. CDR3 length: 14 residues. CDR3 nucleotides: TGTGCCAGCAGCTTGGTAACGGTCTCCGGGGAGCTGTTTTTT. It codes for CASSLVTVSGELFF.

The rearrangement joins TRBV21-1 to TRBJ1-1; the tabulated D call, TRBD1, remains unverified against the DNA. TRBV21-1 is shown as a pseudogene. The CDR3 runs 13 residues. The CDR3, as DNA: TGTGCCAGCAGCCGCCCGGACAGAGATGAAGCTTTCTTT. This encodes CASSRPDRDEAFF.